This TCR beta chain was captured in a study of blood T cell repertoires in COVID-19. Study information: Sources were T cells, B-cell-depleted T cells, or PBMCs; the material itself was cDNA or gDNA.

The germline V gene has CDR1 GTSNPN and CDR2 SVGIG (reference sequence). V was pared by 2 bases and J by 6 bases, with 14 bases between. This CDR3 contains 13 residues. TCRdb keeps only in-frame clones here, not all; method: immunoSEQ multiplex PCR. The table lists under 85,000 clones, 60% to 85% of them singletons. The V and J genes are TRBV30 and TRBJ2-7; D is possibly TRBD2 (5 bases). This TCR was recovered from a human donor in a cohort sampled during active COVID-19. Sequencing was carried out using peripheral blood. The CDR3 spells CAWSKDSPPEQYF. CDR3 bases: TGTGCCTGGAGTAAGGACTCTCCTCCCGAGCAGTACTTC.